What follows are 25 T cell receptor beta chains derived from one specimen sequenced in a study of T cell responses to AZD1222 COVID-19 vaccine. Profiling relied on immunoSEQ multiplex PCR, and the TCRdb table lists in-frame clones only, not all of them. This table holds about 84,000 clones, roughly nine tenths found once. Sequencing used peripheral blood, obtained 28 days after the second AZD1222 dose. These TCRs come from an adult who received the AZD1222 COVID-19 vaccine.

The chain recombines TRBV25-1 with TRBJ1-1, with 10 nucleotides matching TRBD1. In germline, CDR1 is MGHDK, CDR2 SYGVNS. The CDR3 runs to 13 residues. V lost 10 bases, J lost 5 bases, and 7 bases stayed unmatched. The chain's CDR3 is CATLGQGRTEAFF. CDR3 bases: TGTGCCACCCTGGGACAGGGGAGGACTGAAGCTTTCTTT. The full variable domain, with the rest looked up from reference TRBV25-1 and TRBJ1-1, is EADIYQTPRYLVIGTGKKITLECSQTMGHDKMYWYQQDPGMELHLIHYSYGVNSTEKGDLSSESTVSRIRTEHFPLTLESARPSHTSQYLCATLGQGRTEAFFGQGTRLTVV.

The sample holds one count of this clone. The chain uses TRBV7-8 and TRBJ1-1; 7 bases agree with TRBD1. The CDR3 is made up of 15 amino acids. The trim removed 0 bases at V and 5 bases at J, leaving 6 bases unmatched. The V gene's germline CDR1 is SGHVS and CDR2 FQNEAQ. The CDR3 here is CASSLAGGSGTEAFF. For the CDR3, the DNA is TGTGCCAGCAGCTTAGCAGGGGGCTCTGGGACTGAAGCTTTCTTT.

This chain connects TRBV6-5 to TRBJ1-2; D is undetermined. From germline, CDR1 is MNHEY and CDR2 SVGAGI. CDR3 length: 14 residues. V was pared by 6 bases and J by 0 bases, with 11 bases between. CDR3 in DNA: TGTGCCAGCAGAGAGCGTACAACTAACTATGGCTACACCTTC. Protein sequence: CASRERTTNYGYTF.

The CDR3 sequence is CASSFHRDGGYTF. The CDR3 DNA reads as TGTGCCAGCAGCTTTCACAGGGATGGCGGCTACACCTTC. The rearrangement uses TRBV5-5 and TRBJ1-2, with a tentative D call TRBD1 (6 bases). Germline loops: CDR1 SGHKS, CDR2 YYEKEE (reference sequence). Trimming left V 2 bases short and J 8 bases short, with 13 bases between. There are 13 residues in the CDR3.

This clone was detected a few times. The same CDR3 arises from other DNA sequences in this sample as well. The V gene is TRBV9, the J gene TRBJ2-5, with D possibly matching TRBD2 (6 bases). This CDR3 has 14 amino acids. V was trimmed by 0 bases and J by 5 bases, leaving 11 bases between them. Per the germline V gene, CDR1 is SGDLS and CDR2 is YYNGEE. The CDR3 region is CASSVEGGGETQYF. CDR3 coding DNA: TGTGCCAGCAGCGTAGAGGGTGGGGGGGAGACCCAGTACTTC.

V is TRBV30 and J is TRBJ1-1, with D maybe TRBD1 (6 bases). Per germline, CDR1 GTSNPN and CDR2 SVGIG (reference sequence). This CDR3 region has 13 residues. The ends were cut back, 3 bases at V and 3 bases at J, with 11 bases in the middle. CDR3 sequence reads: CAWRPRTDTEAFF. The CDR3 DNA sequence: TGTGCCTGGAGACCCCGGACAGACACTGAAGCTTTCTTT.

The V gene is TRBV4-3, the J gene TRBJ2-1, with D possibly TRBD2 on 6 matching bases. CDR3 length: 15 amino acids. Trimming shortened V by 0 bases and J by 8 bases, and 14 bases separated the two germline ends. From germline, CDR1 is LGHNA and CDR2 YSLEER. DNA of the CDR3: TGCGCCAGCAGCCAAGACGGCAGGGAGGCGGATGAGCAGTTCTTC. Its translation: CASSQDGREADEQFF.

The chain has TRBV9 and TRBJ2-1; 7 nucleotides align to TRBD1. CDR1 is SGDLS, CDR2 YYNGEE, per germline. This CDR3 has 15 residues. Losses at the gene ends were 4 bases for V and 1 base for J; bases not matched to a gene: 5. The CDR3 DNA reads as TGTGCCAGCAGCAGGGACAGTACATCCTACAATGAGCAGTTCTTC. It translates to CASSRDSTSYNEQFF.

This clone showed up just once. The rearrangement links TRBV29-1 to TRBJ1-1, with 8 bases aligning to TRBD1. The CDR3 totals 13 residues. Losses at the gene ends were 7 bases for V and 1 base for J; bases not matched to a gene: 5. The germline gives CDR1 SQVTM, CDR2 ANQGSEA. The chain's CDR3 is CSAQGARNTEAFF. The CDR3 DNA reads as TGCAGCGCCCAGGGGGCAAGGAACACTGAAGCTTTCTTT. The full variable domain, its missing parts supplied by reference TRBV29-1 and TRBJ1-1, is SAVISQKPSRDICQRGTSLTIQCQVDSQVTMMFWYRQQPGQSLTLIATANQGSEATYESGFVIDKFPISRPNLTFSTLTVSNMSPEDSSIYLCSAQGARNTEAFFGQGTRLTVV.

V usage is TRBV6-1 and J usage is TRBJ1-4, with a possible D match to TRBD1 (6 bases). The CDR3 is 17 residues long. Trimming stripped 3 bases from V and 0 bases from J, with 14 bases between. Germline-derived CDR1 and CDR2 are MNHNS and SASEGT. The CDR3 here is CASSEDAGAATNEKLFF. The DNA for the CDR3 is TGTGCCAGCAGTGAGGATGCAGGGGCTGCAACTAATGAAAAACTGTTTTTT.

This clone is a singleton in its sample. The chain employs TRBV27 and TRBJ2-7; 14 bases align to TRBD2. Germline trimming cut 5 bases from V and 7 bases from J; bases unmatched to any gene: 10. From germline, CDR1 is MNHEY and CDR2 SMNVEV (reference sequence). The CDR3 totals 16 residues. CDR3 protein: CASSPWAGTSGSEQYF. CDR3 nucleotide sequence: TGTGCCAGCAGTCCGTGGGCCGGGACTAGCGGGAGTGAGCAGTACTTC.

This clone was seen a single time. The V call is TRBV7-9, the J call TRBJ1-4; 10 nucleotides align to TRBD1. Unmatched junction bases numbered 11, after V lost 5 bases and J lost 8 bases. Per the germline V gene, CDR1 is SEHNR and CDR2 is FQNEAQ (reference sequence). The CDR3 runs to 16 residues. The chain's CDR3 is CASSPLVGQGEEKLFF. CDR3 DNA: TGTGCCAGCAGCCCCCTCGTAGGACAGGGGGAAGAAAAACTGTTTTTT. Variable domain in full (rest from reference TRBV7-9 and TRBJ1-4): DTGVSQNPRHKITKRGQNVTFRCDPISEHNRLYWYRQTLGQGPEFLTYFQNEAQLEKSRLLSDRFSAERPKGSFSTLEIQRTEQGDSAMYLCASSPLVGQGEEKLFFGSGTQLSVL.

V and J are TRBV5-6 and TRBJ2-3; TRBD1 matches at 12 bases. Germline CDR1 SGHDT, CDR2 YYEEEE. The CDR3 consists of 17 residues. The J segment lost 4 bases and the V segment lost 0 bases, leaving 6 bases of the junction unmatched. Here the CDR3 reads CASSLGGQGAAADTQYF. The CDR3 nucleotides read TGTGCCAGCAGCTTGGGGGGACAGGGGGCCGCGGCAGATACGCAGTATTTT.

This chain connects TRBV20-1 to TRBJ2-5, with D possibly matching TRBD2 (6 bases). The CDR3 spans 13 residues. V was clipped by 3 bases and J by 7 bases, with 15 bases between them. The germline V gene encodes CDR1 DFQATT and CDR2 SNEGSKA (reference sequence). The CDR3 nucleotides are TGCAGTGCTAGTGGAGGGGCAAAAGGGACCCAGTACTTC. Protein sequence: CSASGGAKGTQYF.

This clone appeared a few times. The chain couples TRBV6-5 to TRBJ2-1; TRBD2 aligns across 8 bases. V trimming: 7 bases; J trimming: 2 bases; junction bases outside the gene matches: 7. The CDR3 extends over 15 amino acids. CDR1 and CDR2 from the germline V gene are MNHEY and SVGAGI. In DNA, the CDR3 is TGTGCCAGCAATATCCAAGCGGGGGCCTACAATGAGCAGTTCTTC. Translating gives CASNIQAGAYNEQFF.

Only one count was recorded for this clone. This chain joins TRBV28 and TRBJ2-5, with D possibly called TRBD1 or TRBD2 (5 bases each). Trimming cost V 6 bases and J 5 bases, with 16 bases left between them. This CDR3 region has 14 residues. Germline V gene lookup returns CDR1 MDHEN and CDR2 SYDVKM. The CDR3 protein is CASSSPGAMETQYF. In DNA, the CDR3 is TGTGCCAGCAGCTCCCCCGGGGCTATGGAGACCCAGTACTTC.

The chain links TRBV7-6 to TRBJ2-3; TRBD2 matches at 9 bases. This CDR3 spans 17 amino acids. CDR1 SGHVS and CDR2 FNYEAQ come from the germline V gene. J was trimmed by 2 bases and V by 4 bases; bases with no gene match: 10. CDR3 DNA: TGTGCCAGCAGCTCTCCGGGGCTAGCGGGGAACACAGATACGCAGTATTTT. It codes for CASSSPGLAGNTDTQYF.

J is TRBJ2-7 and V is TRBV5-6; D gene unclear. Trimming left V 2 bases short and J 3 bases short, with 9 bases between. Germline V lookup: CDR1 SGHDT, CDR2 YYEEEE. This CDR3 comprises 13 residues. CDR3 nucleotides: TGTGCCAGCAGCTTATCTTTCCGCTACGAGCAGTACTTC. This translates into CASSLSFRYEQYF.

This clone appeared a single time. This sequence joins TRBV30 and TRBJ2-2, with D possibly being TRBD2 (5 bases). This CDR3 contains 15 residues. Germline loops: CDR1 GTSNPN, CDR2 SVGIG (reference sequence). V lost 3 bases to trimming and J lost 4 bases, with 15 bases between them. Written as DNA, the CDR3 is TGTGCCTGGAGCGAGGGCGCAGGACGCACCGGGGAGCTGTTTTTT. Amino acids: CAWSEGAGRTGELFF.

The chain joins TRBV27 to TRBJ1-4, with 10 bases that match TRBD1. V was pared by 4 bases and J by 11 bases, with 4 bases of the junction left unmatched. This CDR3 spans 13 amino acids. The germline gives CDR1 MNHEY, CDR2 SMNVEV (reference sequence). The CDR3 sequence: CASSSGTGEKLFF. CDR3 nucleotide sequence: TGTGCCAGCAGTTCGGGGACAGGGGAGAAACTGTTTTTT.

This rearrangement joins TRBV28 to TRBJ2-7, with D perhaps matching TRBD1 or TRBD2 (5 bases each). V was shortened by 3 bases and J by 2 bases, with 11 bases between the two germline ends. CDR3 length: 14 amino acids. Per germline, CDR1 MDHEN and CDR2 SYDVKM. Here the CDR3 reads CASSFGTDTYEQYF. Written as DNA, the CDR3 is TGTGCCAGCAGTTTTGGGACGGATACCTACGAGCAGTACTTC.

The chain is built from TRBV6-5 and TRBJ1-1, with D possibly TRBD1 on 5 matching bases. The germline V gene encodes CDR1 MNHEY and CDR2 SVGAGI. The CDR3 runs 15 residues. V dropped 2 bases and J dropped 0 bases, with 10 bases sitting between them. The CDR3 region has the DNA TGTGCCAGCAGTTACGGGCCAGGGCTGAACACTGAAGCTTTCTTT. It encodes CASSYGPGLNTEAFF.

The chain combines TRBV11-2 with TRBJ1-1, with TRBD1 as a possible D gene (5 bases). The CDR3 is 13 residues long. The germline gives CDR1 SGHAT, CDR2 FQNNGV. V shed 7 bases and J shed 2 bases, with 11 bases lying between them. For the CDR3, the DNA is TGTGCCAGCAATCTGGGGGGAAACACTGAAGCTTTCTTT. This gives the protein CASNLGGNTEAFF.

This chain connects TRBV18 to TRBJ2-2, with TRBD1 as a possible D gene (5 bases). Germline-derived CDR1 and CDR2 are KGHSH and LQKENI. Trimming pared 1 base from V and 2 bases from J, leaving 11 bases between. The CDR3 is 16 amino acids. The CDR3 DNA sequence: TGTGCCAGCTCACCACTGTCGACAGCAAACACCGGGGAGCTGTTTTTT. Amino acid sequence: CASSPLSTANTGELFF.

This chain joins TRBV2 and TRBJ2-1; D is perhaps TRBD2 (6 bases). Germline V lookup: CDR1 SNHLY, CDR2 FYNNEI. This CDR3 has 13 residues. V shed 6 bases and J shed 9 bases, with 15 bases lying between them. The DNA for the CDR3 is TGTGCCAGCAGAGCAGGTGGAGGGTTTGAGCAGTTCTTC. Translated, it gives CASRAGGGFEQFF.